These 30 T cell receptor beta chains were sequenced from one sample in a study of T cell responses to AZD1222 COVID-19 vaccine. Sequencing was performed with immunoSEQ multiplex PCR; in TCRdb, only in-frame clones are kept and a portion is missing. The table lists tens of thousands of clones, more than 90% of them singletons. This specimen was peripheral blood, taken 28 days after the second AZD1222 dose. The source is an adult who received the AZD1222 COVID-19 vaccine.

This chain's CDR3 is CASSPGQGTGELFF. CDR3 DNA sequence: TGCGCCAGCAGCCCGGGACAGGGCACCGGGGAGCTGTTTTTT. V gene TRBV4-3 combines with J gene TRBJ2-2; 9 nucleotides line up with TRBD1. The junction had 1 base not matched to a gene; V was cut back by 4 bases and J by 4 bases. The CDR3 contains 14 residues. Germline lookup yields CDR1 LGHNA and CDR2 YSLEER.

This clone has a single count. V is TRBV7-9 and J is TRBJ2-7; 7 bases agree with TRBD1. With 5 bases clipped from V and 5 bases from J, the junction kept 12 bases outside the gene matches. Germline CDR1 and CDR2: SEHNR and FQNEAQ (reference sequence). The CDR3 contains 15 residues. This CDR3 is CASSPSGTVRNEQYF. The CDR3 DNA is TGTGCCAGCAGCCCCTCCGGGACAGTTCGGAACGAGCAGTACTTC.

V and J are TRBV27 and TRBJ2-1; TRBD2 matches 8 bases. V trimming: 6 bases; J trimming: 5 bases; junction bases outside the gene matches: 12. The CDR3 is 16 residues long. Germline loops: CDR1 MNHEY, CDR2 SMNVEV (reference sequence). The CDR3 coding sequence is TGTGCCAGCAGGGAAGTCTTTTACGGGAGGGACAATGAGCAGTTCTTC. Translating gives CASREVFYGRDNEQFF.

This clone has just one count. This chain connects TRBV29-1 to TRBJ2-4; tentative D call: TRBD2 (6 bases). Germline V CDR1 and CDR2: SQVTM, ANQGSEA. V lost 6 bases and J lost 7, with 13 bases in between. The CDR3 is 12 residues long. CDR3 sequence: CSVGGGANIQYF. Written as DNA, the CDR3 is TGCAGCGTGGGGGGAGGAGCGAACATTCAGTACTTC.

The chain recombines TRBV7-2 with TRBJ2-7; perhaps TRBD1 as D (5 bases). The germline CDR1 and CDR2 sequences are SGHTA and FQGNSA. The V and J ends lost 10 bases and 1 base respectively, with 17 bases between them. CDR3 length: 14 residues. CDR3 sequence (DNA): TGTGCCACCGCCCCGACACCAGGGTCCTACGAGCAGTACTTC. Translation: CATAPTPGSYEQYF.

The rearrangement uses TRBV9 and TRBJ1-2; 8 nucleotides match TRBD1. Germline CDR1 reads SGDLS; CDR2 reads YYNGEE. V lost 3 bases, J lost 5 bases, and 9 bases stayed unmatched. This CDR3 is built from 15 residues. The CDR3 nucleotides are TGTGCCAGCAGCGACCCAGGACAGGGTGTGTATGGCTACACCTTC. Translated, it gives CASSDPGQGVYGYTF.

The genes are TRBV19 and TRBJ1-2, with a weak D call TRBD1 (5 bases). The CDR3 sequence is 15 residues long. The V gene lost 3 bases and the J gene lost 4 bases, with 15 bases spanning the gap. Germline V CDR1 and CDR2: LNHDA, SQIVND (reference sequence). For the CDR3, the DNA is TGTGCCAGTAGTATTAACGTCCAGGGCAGCTATGGCTACACCTTC. The encoded protein is CASSINVQGSYGYTF.

The count of this clone is one. This chain links TRBV19 with TRBJ1-1, with TRBD1 identical over 11 bases. The CDR3 length is 18 residues. With 4 bases clipped from V and 0 bases from J, the junction kept 10 bases outside the gene matches. From germline, CDR1 is LNHDA and CDR2 SQIVND (reference sequence). CDR3 in DNA: TGTGCCAGTAGTAGAGGAACCGGGACAGGGGGGATGAACACTGAAGCTTTCTTT. It specifies CASSRGTGTGGMNTEAFF.

This clone has a handful of counts. This chain uses TRBV7-2 with TRBJ2-3; 9 bases agree with TRBD2. Per germline, CDR1 SGHTA and CDR2 FQGNSA. The length of the CDR3 is 15 residues. V lost 3 bases and J lost 0; bases outside the gene matches: 1. In DNA form, the CDR3 reads TGTGCCAGCAGCTTGCGGGAGGGTAGCACAGATACGCAGTATTTT. Encoded protein: CASSLREGSTDTQYF.

V is TRBV7-3 and J is TRBJ2-6, with D perhaps matching TRBD2 (6 bases). The germline CDR1 and CDR2 sequences are SGHTA and FQGTGA. Trimming removed 4 bases at V and 0 bases at J, with 16 bases between. The CDR3 contains 18 residues. The CDR3 DNA sequence: TGTGCCAGCAGCTCGCCCGTGGGGGGTAGCTCTGGGGCCAACGTCCTGACTTTC. This sequence encodes CASSSPVGGSSGANVLTF. The whole variable domain, remainder taken from reference TRBV7-3 and TRBJ2-6, is GAGVSQTPSNKVTEKGKYVELRCDPISGHTALYWYRQSLGQGPEFLIYFQGTGAADDSGLPNDRFFAVRPEGSVSTLKIQRTERGDSAVYLCASSSPVGGSSGANVLTFGAGSRLTVL.

V is TRBV6-6 and J is TRBJ1-1; 7 nucleotides line up with TRBD1. The germline V gene has CDR1 MNHNY and CDR2 SVGAGI (reference sequence). With 6 bases clipped from V and 0 bases from J, the junction kept 4 bases outside the gene matches. There are 14 residues in the CDR3. The CDR3 here is CASSKGQLNTEAFF. In DNA, the CDR3 is TGTGCCAGCAGCAAGGGACAGTTGAACACTGAAGCTTTCTTT.

J is TRBJ2-5 and V is TRBV5-1; D ambiguous. Germline V gene sequence: CDR1 SGHRS, CDR2 YFSETQ. Deletions cut 4 bases from V and 2 bases from J, with 12 bases between. This CDR3 comprises 14 residues. CDR3 coding DNA: TGCGCCAGCAGCCCCACCGGTTATCAAGAGACCCAGTACTTC. It encodes CASSPTGYQETQYF.

The rearrangement uses TRBV19 and TRBJ1-3, with 7 positions matching TRBD1. CDR3 size: 14 residues. Germline CDR1 reads LNHDA; CDR2 reads SQIVND (reference sequence). Losses at the gene ends were 10 bases for V and 2 bases for J; bases not matched to a gene: 8. The CDR3 protein is CATRNQGAGNTIYF. The CDR3, as DNA: TGTGCCACCCGAAACCAGGGGGCTGGAAACACCATATATTTT.

This chain uses TRBV28 with TRBJ2-7; D remains ambiguous. This CDR3 spans 13 amino acids. V was cut by 3 bases and J by 5 bases, with 11 bases left in between. In germline, CDR1 is MDHEN, CDR2 SYDVKM. The CDR3 nucleotides are TGTGCCAGCAGTTTCTTCGGTCAGGACGAGCAGTACTTC. It is translated as CASSFFGQDEQYF.

The CDR3 DNA is TGTGCCAGCAGCTCGAGGCCGTTAGGGACTATATCGAGTAACACTGAAGCTTTCTTT. Its protein is CASSSRPLGTISSNTEAFF. This rearrangement joins TRBV7-6 to TRBJ1-1, with D maybe TRBD1 (5 bases). The length of the CDR3 is 19 residues. Germline V gives CDR1 SGHVS, CDR2 FNYEAQ. V gave up 4 bases and J gave up 2 bases, with 26 bases separating them.

This sequence joins TRBV5-1 and TRBJ2-3; D perhaps matches TRBD2 (5 bases). Trimming took 0 bases from V and 8 from J, leaving 10 bases between them. This CDR3 has 13 residues. CDR1 SGHRS and CDR2 YFSETQ come from the germline V gene. The CDR3 region is CASSLGTAGTQYF. CDR3 nucleotide sequence: TGCGCCAGCAGCTTGGGGACTGCAGGTACGCAGTATTTT.

The rearrangement links TRBV6-5 to TRBJ1-2, with no clear D. The CDR3 is 14 amino acids. Trimming removed 4 bases from V and 4 bases from J, with 13 bases in between. Germline CDR1 is MNHEY and CDR2 is SVGAGI. The CDR3 spells CASSSDPWAYGYTF. CDR3 in DNA: TGTGCCAGCAGTTCGGACCCGTGGGCCTATGGCTACACCTTC.

The V and J genes are TRBV11-2 and TRBJ1-1; TRBD1 matches 7 bases. V lost 5 bases to trimming and J lost 4 bases; unmatched junction nucleotides: 7. CDR3 length: 14 residues. From germline, CDR1 is SGHAT and CDR2 FQNNGV. CDR3 DNA: TGTGCCAGCAGCGTGACAGGGCGGGGCACTGAAGCTTTCTTT. This codes for CASSVTGRGTEAFF.

The J gene is TRBJ1-1, the V gene TRBV5-6, with D maybe TRBD1 (6 bases). The CDR3 runs to 15 residues. The germline gives CDR1 SGHDT, CDR2 YYEEEE. Trimming took off 1 base at V and 4 bases at J, with 14 bases between the two ends. CDR3 residues: CASSLLAGASTEAFF. CDR3 in DNA: TGTGCCAGCAGCTTGCTTGCAGGGGCGAGCACTGAAGCTTTCTTT. Variable domain in full (rest from reference TRBV5-6 and TRBJ1-1): DAGVTQSPTHLIKTRGQQVTLRCSPKSGHDTVSWYQQALGQGPQFIFQYYEEEERQRGNFPDRFSGHQFPNYSSELNVNALLLGDSALYLCASSLLAGASTEAFFGQGTRLTVV.

The chain is built from TRBV6-1 and TRBJ1-2, with D possibly matching TRBD1 (6 bases). V gave up 2 bases and J gave up 7 bases, with 11 bases separating them. From germline, CDR1 is MNHNS and CDR2 SASEGT. CDR3 length: 13 amino acids. CDR3 in DNA: TGTGCCAGCAGTGAAAACAGGGAAGGTGGCTACACCTTC. This gives the protein CASSENREGGYTF.

V gene TRBV27 combines with J gene TRBJ1-2; D is ambiguous. The V end was cut by 10 bases, the J end by 5 bases, with 26 bases between. This CDR3 has 16 residues. From germline, CDR1 is MNHEY and CDR2 SMNVEV (reference sequence). The DNA for the CDR3 is TGTGCCACCCTTCCCCTTGGACGGCGAGAGGGTTATGGCTACACCTTC. Translation gives CATLPLGRREGYGYTF.

The chain is built from TRBV3-1 (or the pseudogene TRBV3-2) and TRBJ2-7, with unresolved D. The V and J ends lost 2 bases and 0 bases respectively, with 5 bases between them. CDR1 LGHDT and CDR2 YNNKEL come from the germline V gene (reference sequence). This CDR3 has 13 amino acids. The CDR3 protein is CASSQQVSYEQYF. CDR3 sequence (DNA): TGTGCCAGCAGCCAACAGGTCTCCTACGAGCAGTACTTC.

The V and J genes are TRBV4-1 and TRBJ1-5, with TRBD1 matching over 8 bases. This CDR3 spans 17 amino acids. Looked up from germline, CDR1 is MGHRA and CDR2 is YSYEKL. Losses at the gene ends were 0 bases for V and 6 bases for J; bases not matched to a gene: 10. The CDR3 sequence: CASSQDLPQGETQPQHF. CDR3 DNA: TGCGCCAGCAGCCAAGATCTCCCACAGGGGGAAACTCAGCCCCAGCATTTT.

The rearrangement uses TRBV9 and TRBJ2-3; TRBD1 aligns across 9 bases. The junction had 0 bases not matched to a gene; V was cut back by 3 bases and J by 4 bases. Per germline, CDR1 SGDLS and CDR2 YYNGEE. CDR3 length equals 13 residues. The CDR3 is CASSGQGADTQYF. CDR3 DNA sequence: TGTGCCAGCAGCGGACAGGGGGCAGATACGCAGTATTTT.

This rearrangement joins TRBV7-9 to TRBJ2-7; 8 nucleotides line up with TRBD1. V was clipped by 1 base and J by 3 bases; unmatched bases: 11. This CDR3 has 17 residues. Germline CDR1 is SEHNR and CDR2 is FQNEAQ (reference sequence). The DNA for the CDR3 is TGTGCCAGCAGCTTAGGGTTTTCTGGACAGGGAATCTACGAGCAGTACTTC. Translated, it gives CASSLGFSGQGIYEQYF.

Worth noting for this clone: At one of its ends the junction is not consistent with the germline gene, which may arise from a read error. This chain links TRBV28 with TRBJ2-1; a weak D match, TRBD2 (6 bases). The CDR3 is 14 residues long. Germline V gene data show CDR1 as MDHEN and CDR2 as SYDVKM. CDR3 protein: CASILAASYNEQFF. CDR3 nucleotides: TGTGCCAGCATTTTAGCGGCCTCCTACAATGAGCAGTTCTTC.

This clone was detected only once. V and J are TRBV6-6 and TRBJ2-1; 7 bases map to TRBD1. J gave up 4 bases and V 2 bases, and 8 bases lay outside the gene matches. The CDR3 is made up of 16 amino acids. The V gene's germline CDR1 is MNHNY and CDR2 SVGAGI (reference sequence). CDR3 in amino acids: CASSYVDRVSYNEQFF. The CDR3 DNA reads TGTGCCAGCAGTTACGTCGACAGGGTTTCTTACAATGAGCAGTTCTTC.

The chain links TRBV30 to TRBJ1-3; D possibly corresponds to TRBD1 (6 bases). From germline, CDR1 is GTSNPN and CDR2 SVGIG (reference sequence). The CDR3 is made up of 17 amino acids. Trimming took 0 bases from V and 1 from J, leaving 16 bases between them. In nucleotides, the CDR3 is TGTGCCTGGAGTGTCCTCCCCCTCACAGGGTCTGGAAACACCATATATTTT. This gives the protein CAWSVLPLTGSGNTIYF.

This chain links TRBV6-5 with TRBJ2-1; 7 nucleotides agree with TRBD2. This CDR3 is 14 amino acids long. The V and J ends lost 7 bases and 3 bases, in that order; junction bases with no gene match: 6. From germline, CDR1 is MNHEY and CDR2 SVGAGI. The CDR3 DNA reads TGTGCCAGCACCGGCGGGAGTTTCTACAATGAGCAGTTCTTC. This sequence encodes CASTGGSFYNEQFF.

This chain uses TRBV9 with TRBJ1-1; D gene uncertain. Germline CDR1 is SGDLS and CDR2 is YYNGEE. CDR3 length equals 15 residues. V lost 4 bases and J 0 bases, leaving 13 bases between the germline ends. In nucleotides, the CDR3 is TGTGCCAGCAGCCCTATCGCGGGCCTGAACACTGAAGCTTTCTTT. Encoded protein: CASSPIAGLNTEAFF.